This T cell receptor (beta chain) was recovered during a study of Graves' ophthalmopathy and Graves' hyperthyroidism. In its sample, this clonotype was seen many times. Its antigen remains unidentified. General study findings and limits: The model's prediction of ophthalmopathy progression had around 70% sensitivity and around 72% specificity.

Germline V lookup: CDR1 SGHTA, CDR2 FQGNSA. Trimming took 5 bases from V and 6 from J; bases not matched to a gene: 9. The CDR3 totals 14 residues. As the template, RNA transcripts were used to amplify TCR beta CDR3 regions. RT-PCR with HTBI primers came first, then second-round multiplex PCR. MiXCR, run by TCRdb on the multiplex PCR reads, gives a single entry per CDR3 protein. The table shows approximately 480,000 distinct CDR3 sequences, with approximately 15% occurring only once. The TCR comes from a woman younger than 45 with Graves' ophthalmopathy. What was sequenced was blood. The J gene is TRBJ2-5, the V gene TRBV7-2, with 7 nucleotides matching TRBD1. CDR3 DNA: TGTGCCAGCAGCGGCGACAGGGACGGGAAGACCCAGTACTTC. Translating it yields CASSGDRDGKTQYF. Full variable domain (missing parts from reference TRBV7-2 and TRBJ2-5): GAGVSQSPSNKVTEKGKDVELRCDPISGHTALYWYRQSLGQGLEFLIYFQGNSAPDKSGLPSDRFSAERTGGSVSTLTIQRTQQEDSAVYLCASSGDRDGKTQYFGPGTRLLVL.